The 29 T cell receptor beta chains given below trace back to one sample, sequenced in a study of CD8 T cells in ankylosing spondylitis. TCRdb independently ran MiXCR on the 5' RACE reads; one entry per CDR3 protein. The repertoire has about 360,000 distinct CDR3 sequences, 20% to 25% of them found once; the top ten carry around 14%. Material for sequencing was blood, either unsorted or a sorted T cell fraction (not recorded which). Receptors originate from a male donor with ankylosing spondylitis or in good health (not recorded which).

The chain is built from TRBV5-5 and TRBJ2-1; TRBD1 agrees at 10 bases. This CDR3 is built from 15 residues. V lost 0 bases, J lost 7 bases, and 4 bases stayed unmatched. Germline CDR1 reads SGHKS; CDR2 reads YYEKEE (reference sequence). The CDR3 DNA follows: TGTGCCAGCAGCTTGGGGACAGGGGGTGAGAATGAGCAGTTCTTC. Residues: CASSLGTGGENEQFF.

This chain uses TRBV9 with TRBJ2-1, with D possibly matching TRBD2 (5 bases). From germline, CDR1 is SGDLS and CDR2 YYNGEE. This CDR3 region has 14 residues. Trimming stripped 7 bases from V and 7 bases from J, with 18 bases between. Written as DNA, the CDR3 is TGTGCCAGCCGGTCGCGAGGGCCGGGGAATGAGCAGTTCTTC. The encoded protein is CASRSRGPGNEQFF.

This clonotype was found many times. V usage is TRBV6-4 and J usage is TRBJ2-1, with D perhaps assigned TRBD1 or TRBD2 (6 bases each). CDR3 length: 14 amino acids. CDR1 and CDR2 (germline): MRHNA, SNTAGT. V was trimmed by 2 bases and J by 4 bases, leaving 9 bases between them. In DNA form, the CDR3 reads TGTGCCAGCAGTGACGGGGGGCCGTACAATGAGCAGTTCTTC. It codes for CASSDGGPYNEQFF.

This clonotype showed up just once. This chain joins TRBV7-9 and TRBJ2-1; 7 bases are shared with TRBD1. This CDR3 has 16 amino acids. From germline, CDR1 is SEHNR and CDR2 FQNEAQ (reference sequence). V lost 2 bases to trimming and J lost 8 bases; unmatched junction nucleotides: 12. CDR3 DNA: TGTGCCAGCAGCTTAATAGGCCCAGGGGGTCGGGATGAGCAGTTCTTC. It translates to CASSLIGPGGRDEQFF.

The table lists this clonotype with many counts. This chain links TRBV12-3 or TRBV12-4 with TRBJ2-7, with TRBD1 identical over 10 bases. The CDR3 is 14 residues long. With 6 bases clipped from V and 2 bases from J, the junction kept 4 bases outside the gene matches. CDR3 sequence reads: CASSSTGGPYEQYF. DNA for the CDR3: TGTGCCAGCAGCTCGACAGGGGGCCCCTACGAGCAGTACTTC.

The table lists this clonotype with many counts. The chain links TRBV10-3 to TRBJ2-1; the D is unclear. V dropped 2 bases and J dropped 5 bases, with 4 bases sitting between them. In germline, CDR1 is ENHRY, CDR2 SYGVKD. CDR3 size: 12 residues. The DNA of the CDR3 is TGTGCCATCAGTGAGGGTGACAATGAGCAGTTCTTC. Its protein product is CAISEGDNEQFF.

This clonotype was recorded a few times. CDR3 sequence: CASSVSRTDPTYGYTF. Here the CDR3 DNA reads TGTGCCAGCAGCGTGTCTCGGACAGACCCTACCTATGGCTACACCTTC. The chain combines TRBV9 with TRBJ1-2; a weak D match, TRBD1 (6 bases). The CDR3 covers 16 residues. Germline V CDR1 and CDR2: SGDLS, YYNGEE. V was cut by 2 bases and J by 4 bases, with 18 bases left in between.

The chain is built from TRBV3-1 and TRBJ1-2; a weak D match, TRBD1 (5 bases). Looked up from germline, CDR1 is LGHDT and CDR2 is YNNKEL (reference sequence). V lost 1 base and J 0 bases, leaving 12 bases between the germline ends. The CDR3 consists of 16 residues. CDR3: CASSQAMTATNYGYTF. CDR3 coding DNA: TGTGCCAGCAGCCAAGCAATGACAGCGACTAACTATGGCTACACCTTC.

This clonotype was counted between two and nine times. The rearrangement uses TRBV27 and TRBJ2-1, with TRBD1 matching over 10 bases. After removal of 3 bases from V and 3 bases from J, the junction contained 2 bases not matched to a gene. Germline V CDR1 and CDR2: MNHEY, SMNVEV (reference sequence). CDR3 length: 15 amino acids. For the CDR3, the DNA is TGTGCCAGCAGTTTTTGGACAGGGGGCTACAATGAGCAGTTCTTC. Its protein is CASSFWTGGYNEQFF.

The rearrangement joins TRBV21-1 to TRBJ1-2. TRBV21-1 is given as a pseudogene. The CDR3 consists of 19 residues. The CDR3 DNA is TGTGCCAGCACCTATATCGGAGAGCCGCTCGTCCTTTTTAACTATGGCTACACCTTC. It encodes CASTYIGEPLVLFNYGYTF.

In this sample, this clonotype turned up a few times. The CDR3 region is CAISEQAGDHYNEQFF. DNA for the CDR3: TGTGCCATCAGTGAGCAAGCGGGCGACCACTACAATGAGCAGTTCTTC. The rearrangement links TRBV10-3 to TRBJ2-1; possibly TRBD2 for D (6 bases). The CDR3 is 16 amino acids. Trimming cost V 2 bases and J 3 bases, with 14 bases left between them. Germline CDR1 and CDR2: ENHRY and SYGVKD.

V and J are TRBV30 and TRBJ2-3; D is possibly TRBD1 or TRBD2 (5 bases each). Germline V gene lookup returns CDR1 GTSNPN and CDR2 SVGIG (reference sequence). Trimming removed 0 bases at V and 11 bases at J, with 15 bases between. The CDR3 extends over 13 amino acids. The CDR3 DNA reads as TGTGCCTGGAGTGTAATTCGGGGCAGAGAGCAGTATTTT. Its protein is CAWSVIRGREQYF.

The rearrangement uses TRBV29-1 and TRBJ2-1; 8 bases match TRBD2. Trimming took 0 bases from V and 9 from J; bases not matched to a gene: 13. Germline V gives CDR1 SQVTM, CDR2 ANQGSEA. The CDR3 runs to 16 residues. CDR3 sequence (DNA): TGCAGCGTTGAAGATCAGGGGACTAGTGGGAAGGGTGAGCAGTTCTTC. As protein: CSVEDQGTSGKGEQFF.

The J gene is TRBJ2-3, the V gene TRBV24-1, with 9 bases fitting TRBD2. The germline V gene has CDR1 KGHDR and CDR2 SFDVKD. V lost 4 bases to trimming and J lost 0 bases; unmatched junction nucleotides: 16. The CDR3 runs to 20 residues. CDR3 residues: CATSDPVEGVAGESTDTQYF. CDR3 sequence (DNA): TGTGCCACCAGTGACCCCGTTGAGGGAGTAGCGGGGGAGAGCACAGATACGCAGTATTTT.

For the CDR3, the DNA is TGTGCCAGCAGCTTAACAGGGGCGTCCTACAATGAGCAGTTCTTC. Protein product: CASSLTGASYNEQFF. This chain uses TRBV7-9 with TRBJ2-1, with TRBD1 matching 7 bases. This CDR3 contains 15 residues. Germline lookup yields CDR1 SEHNR and CDR2 FQNEAQ (reference sequence). Unmatched junction bases numbered 2, after V lost 2 bases and J lost 1 base.

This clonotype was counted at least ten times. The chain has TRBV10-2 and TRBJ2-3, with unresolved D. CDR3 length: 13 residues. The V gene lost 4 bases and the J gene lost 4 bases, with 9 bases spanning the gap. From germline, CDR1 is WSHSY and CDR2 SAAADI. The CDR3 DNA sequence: TGCGCCAGCAGTGGGCTCCCAGCAGATACGCAGTATTTT. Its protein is CASSGLPADTQYF.

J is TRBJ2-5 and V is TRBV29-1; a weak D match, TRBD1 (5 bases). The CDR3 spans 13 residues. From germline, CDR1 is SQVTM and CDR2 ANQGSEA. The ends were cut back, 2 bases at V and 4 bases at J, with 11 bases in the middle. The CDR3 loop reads CSVERQQGETQYF. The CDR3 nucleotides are TGCAGCGTTGAACGTCAGCAGGGAGAGACCCAGTACTTC. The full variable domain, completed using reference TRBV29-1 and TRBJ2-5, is SAVISQKPSRDICQRGTSLTIQCQVDSQVTMMFWYRQQPGQSLTLIATANQGSEATYESGFVIDKFPISRPNLTFSTLTVSNMSPEDSSIYLCSVERQQGETQYFGPGTRLLVL.

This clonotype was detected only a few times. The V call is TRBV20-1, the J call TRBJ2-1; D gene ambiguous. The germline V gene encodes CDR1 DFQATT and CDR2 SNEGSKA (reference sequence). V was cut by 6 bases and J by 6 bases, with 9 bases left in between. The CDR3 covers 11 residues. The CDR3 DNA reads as TGCAGTGCGACCCCCTCCAATGAGCAGTTCTTC. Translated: CSATPSNEQFF.

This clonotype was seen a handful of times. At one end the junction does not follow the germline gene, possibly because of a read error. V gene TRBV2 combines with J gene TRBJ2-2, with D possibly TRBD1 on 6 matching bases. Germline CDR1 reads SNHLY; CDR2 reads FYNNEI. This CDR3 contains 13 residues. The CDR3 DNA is TGTGCCAGCACTGAAGGGACACTCGGGGAGCTGTTTTTT. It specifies CASTEGTLGELFF.

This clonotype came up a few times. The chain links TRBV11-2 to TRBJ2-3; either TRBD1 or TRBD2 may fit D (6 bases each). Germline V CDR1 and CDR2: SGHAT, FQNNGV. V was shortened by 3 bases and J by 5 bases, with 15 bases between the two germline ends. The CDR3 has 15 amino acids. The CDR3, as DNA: TGTGCCAGCAGCTTCAGTGGGGGGCTTAAAGATACGCAGTATTTT. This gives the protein CASSFSGGLKDTQYF.

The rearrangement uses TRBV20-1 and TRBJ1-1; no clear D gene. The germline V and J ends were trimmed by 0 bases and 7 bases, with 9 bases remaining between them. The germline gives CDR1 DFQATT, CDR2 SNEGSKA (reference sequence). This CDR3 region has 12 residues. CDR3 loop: CSARDQRLEAFF. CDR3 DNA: TGCAGTGCTAGAGACCAGAGACTTGAAGCTTTCTTT.

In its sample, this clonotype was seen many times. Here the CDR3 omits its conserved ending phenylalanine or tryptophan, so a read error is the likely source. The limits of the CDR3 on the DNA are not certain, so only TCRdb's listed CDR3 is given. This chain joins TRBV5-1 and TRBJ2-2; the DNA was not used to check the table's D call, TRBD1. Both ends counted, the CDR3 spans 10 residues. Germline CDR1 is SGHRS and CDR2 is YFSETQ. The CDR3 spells CASKASGTTQ.

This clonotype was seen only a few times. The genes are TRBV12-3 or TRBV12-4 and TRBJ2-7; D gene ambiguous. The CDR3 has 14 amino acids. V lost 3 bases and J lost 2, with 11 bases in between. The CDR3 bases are TGTGCCAGCAGTTTGACCAGCGCGGCCTACGAGCAGTACTTC. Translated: CASSLTSAAYEQYF.

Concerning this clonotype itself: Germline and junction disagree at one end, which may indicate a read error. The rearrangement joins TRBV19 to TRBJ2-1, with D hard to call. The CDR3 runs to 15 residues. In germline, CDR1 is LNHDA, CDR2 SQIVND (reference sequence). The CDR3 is CASSTLAQANNEQSF. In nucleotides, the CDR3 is TGTGCCAGTAGTACATTGGCGCAGGCCAACAATGAGCAGTCCTTC.

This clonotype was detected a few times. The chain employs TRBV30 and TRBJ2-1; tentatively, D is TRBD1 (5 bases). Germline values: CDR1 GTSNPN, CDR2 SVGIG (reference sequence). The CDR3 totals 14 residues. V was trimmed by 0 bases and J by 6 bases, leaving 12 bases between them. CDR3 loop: CAWSVSGRLNEQFF. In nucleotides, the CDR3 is TGTGCCTGGAGTGTCTCAGGGCGGCTCAATGAGCAGTTCTTC. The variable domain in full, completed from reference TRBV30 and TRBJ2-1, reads SQTIHQWPATLVQPVGSPLSLECTVEGTSNPNLYWYRQAAGRGLQLLFYSVGIGQISSEVPQNLSASRPQDRQFILSSKKLLLSDSGFYLCAWSVSGRLNEQFFGPGTRLTVL.

CDR3 residues: CASSFGGHTGELFF. The CDR3 region has the DNA TGTGCCAGCAGTTTCGGGGGCCACACCGGGGAGCTGTTTTTT. J is TRBJ2-2 and V is TRBV12-3 or TRBV12-4, with D possibly called TRBD1 or TRBD2 (6 bases each). CDR3 length equals 14 residues. V was cut by 3 bases and J by 3 bases, with 8 bases left in between.

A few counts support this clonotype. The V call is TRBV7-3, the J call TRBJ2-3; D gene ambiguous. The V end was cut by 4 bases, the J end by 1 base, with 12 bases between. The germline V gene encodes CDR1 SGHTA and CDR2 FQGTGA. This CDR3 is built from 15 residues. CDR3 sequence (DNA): TGTGCCAGCAGCTCCTCCGGGTGGGGCACAGATACGCAGTATTTT. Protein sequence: CASSSSGWGTDTQYF.

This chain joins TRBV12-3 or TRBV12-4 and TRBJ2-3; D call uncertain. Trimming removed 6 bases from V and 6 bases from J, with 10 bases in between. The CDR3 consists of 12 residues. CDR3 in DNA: TGTGCCAGCAGCTCCGTGGGGGATACGCAGTATTTT. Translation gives CASSSVGDTQYF.

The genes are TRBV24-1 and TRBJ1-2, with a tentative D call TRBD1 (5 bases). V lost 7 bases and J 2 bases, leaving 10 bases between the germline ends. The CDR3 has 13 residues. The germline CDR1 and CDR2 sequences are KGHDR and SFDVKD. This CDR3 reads CATSDSNNYGYTF. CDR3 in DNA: TGTGCCACCAGCGACAGCAACAACTATGGCTACACCTTC.